Below are 7 T cell receptor beta chains sequenced from a single sample in a study of Tregs in tolerant kidney transplant recipients. Sequenced by immunoSEQ multiplex PCR; TCRdb stores in-frame clones only, minus some. This sample has tens of thousands of clones, with 90% to 95% found just once. Sequenced input: CD8+ T cells from blood. Receptor source: a human donor in good health.

This clone was counted many times. This rearrangement joins TRBV5-4 to TRBJ2-3, with unresolved D. The CDR3 totals 12 residues. V was shortened by 2 bases and J by 4 bases, with 5 bases between the two germline ends. CDR1 and CDR2 (germline): SGHNT, YYREEE (reference sequence). CDR3 nucleotides: TGTGCCAGCAGCTTTGGGTCAGATACGCAGTATTTT. It is translated as CASSFGSDTQYF. Drawing the rest from reference TRBV5-4 and TRBJ2-3, the complete variable domain is ETGVTQSPTHLIKTRGQQVTLRCSSQSGHNTVSWYQQALGQGPQFIFQYYREEENGRGNFPPRFSGLQFPNYSSELNVNALELDDSALYLCASSFGSDTQYFGPGTRLTVL.

The V gene is TRBV6-4, the J gene TRBJ1-2, with unresolved D. Trimming removed 6 bases from V and 4 bases from J, with 18 bases in between. CDR1 is MRHNA and CDR2 is SNTAGT in the germline V gene. The CDR3 contains 15 residues. CDR3 nucleotides: TGTGCCAGCAGCCCCTCGGGTGGGGTAGGCTATGGCTACACCTTC. Its protein product is CASSPSGGVGYGYTF.

This chain's CDR3 is CSVGQGRSGEQYF. The CDR3 DNA sequence: TGCAGCGTTGGACAGGGTAGGTCGGGCGAGCAGTACTTC. The chain employs TRBV29-1 and TRBJ2-7; 7 bases align to TRBD1. The V gene's germline CDR1 is SQVTM and CDR2 ANQGSEA. Unmatched junction bases numbered 9, after V lost 4 bases and J lost 6 bases. The CDR3 runs to 13 residues.

The V and J genes are TRBV5-1 and TRBJ2-7, with 14 positions matching TRBD2. The V and J ends lost 4 bases and 5 bases, in that order; junction bases with no gene match: 8. The germline CDR1 and CDR2 sequences are SGHRS and YFSETQ. CDR3 size: 16 residues. The CDR3 DNA follows: TGCGCCAGCAGCAGATCCGGGACTAGCGGGAGACACGAGCAGTACTTC. Encoded protein: CASSRSGTSGRHEQYF.

In DNA form, the CDR3 reads TGTGCCAGCAGCGTAGGTGGAGGGAGGCCTAACACCGGGGAGCTGTTTTTT. Translating gives CASSVGGGRPNTGELFF. The genes are TRBV9 and TRBJ2-2; a possible D gene is TRBD2 (6 bases). The CDR3 is made up of 17 amino acids. V was clipped by 0 bases and J by 2 bases, with 14 bases between them. Germline CDR1 and CDR2: SGDLS and YYNGEE.

The rearrangement uses TRBV29-1 and TRBJ2-7; D remains ambiguous. The V gene's germline CDR1 is SQVTM and CDR2 ANQGSEA. V was clipped by 1 base and J by 1 base, with 8 bases between them. The CDR3 runs to 13 residues. The CDR3 region has the DNA TGCAGCGTTGAAGGGACGGATTCCTACGAGCAGTACTTC. As protein: CSVEGTDSYEQYF.

Of note for this clone: The same CDR3 arises from other DNA sequences in this sample as well. The chain combines TRBV2 with TRBJ2-7, with a possible D match to TRBD1 (5 bases). Germline V gene sequence: CDR1 SNHLY, CDR2 FYNNEI. The CDR3 runs 14 residues. V was pared by 5 bases and J by 4 bases, with 15 bases between. CDR3 loop: CASSQGTGFYEQYF. CDR3 coding DNA: TGTGCCAGCAGTCAAGGAACAGGCTTTTACGAGCAGTACTTC.